This T cell receptor (beta chain) stems from a study of identifying expanded T cells in peripheral blood. General study findings and limits: Clone count variance between roughly 2-week samples rose with total template count. Technical replicates showed roughly 1.2 changed clones; approximately 2 weeks about 16.4; four weeks 19.

The assay was immunoSEQ multiplex PCR, and TCRdb's table has in-frame clones only and misses some. The sample holds fewer than 85,000 clones, about nine tenths seen once. CDR3 length: 15 amino acids. Germline V lookup: CDR1 MDHEN, CDR2 SYDVKM. V lost 3 bases, J lost 5 bases, and 7 bases stayed unmatched. As for this clone: Its antigen is not identified.

The receptor was isolated from a person between 18 and 69 years old in good health. Sequenced material: blood. The V gene is TRBV28, the J gene TRBJ1-2; 9 bases fit TRBD1. The CDR3 bases are TGTGCCAGCAGTTTGGGACAGGGAGGTGTATATGGCTACACCTTC. Translating gives CASSLGQGGVYGYTF.